Detailed here is one TCR beta chain. Its antigen is currently not known. Per-base quality was not reported, and no clone a single base away is much larger than it. This record comes from a study of T cell changes during pregnancy in multiple sclerosis (dated by TCRdb to the late 2010s). In terms of the full investigation: Changes in the T cell repertoire over the course of pregnancy were examined in this study in women with multiple sclerosis.

The CDR3 spans 12 residues, from the cysteine through the phenylalanine. Only the CDR3 DNA is retained, 36 bases long and in frame from the first base. At the junction V is shortened by 7 bases and J by 4 bases; bases outside the gene matches: 4. CDR1 SQVTM and CDR2 ANQGSEA are derived from the germline V gene. Receptors were amplified or captured by the immunoSEQ multiplex PCR assay. TCRdb obtained this table from immuneACCESS and retained in-frame rearrangements with V and J assigned. These tables miss some clones; where compared with another copy, unresolved V genes account for less than half of the shortfall, and the remainder is unexplained. In this sample the table shows some 67,000 clones, approximately 91% of which occur a single time. The ten largest clones capture approximately 2.5% of the sample.

The sequences come from peripheral blood, collected in the first trimester of pregnancy. The V and J genes are TRBV29-1 and TRBJ1-1; 9 bases in the middle match TRBD1. This TCR was recovered from a female donor with multiple sclerosis, enrolled in a pregnancy study. The sequenced DNA is TGCAGCGGGGGACAGGGTTTCACTGAAGCTTTCTTT. It encodes CSGGQGFTEAFF.